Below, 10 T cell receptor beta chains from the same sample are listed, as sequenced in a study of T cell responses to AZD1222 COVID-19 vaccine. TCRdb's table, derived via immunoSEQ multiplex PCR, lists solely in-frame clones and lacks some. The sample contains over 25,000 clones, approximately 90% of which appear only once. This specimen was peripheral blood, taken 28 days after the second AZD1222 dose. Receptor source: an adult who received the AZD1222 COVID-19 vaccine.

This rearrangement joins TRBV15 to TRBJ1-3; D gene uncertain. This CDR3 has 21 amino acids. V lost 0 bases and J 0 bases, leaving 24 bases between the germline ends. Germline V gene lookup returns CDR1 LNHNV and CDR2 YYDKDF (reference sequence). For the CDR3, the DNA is TGTGCCACCAGCAGAGACCCTTTGAGAAATCGAGGGTTAAGCTCTGGAAACACCATATATTTT. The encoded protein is CATSRDPLRNRGLSSGNTIYF.

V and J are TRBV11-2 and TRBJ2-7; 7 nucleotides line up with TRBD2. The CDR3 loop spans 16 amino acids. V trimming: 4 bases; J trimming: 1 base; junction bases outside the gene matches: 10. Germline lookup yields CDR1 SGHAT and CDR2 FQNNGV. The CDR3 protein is CASSYMGGSLSYEQYF. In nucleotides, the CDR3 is TGTGCCAGCAGCTATATGGGGGGGAGCCTATCCTACGAGCAGTACTTC.

The CDR3 loop is CASSLRGRATEAFF. Here the CDR3 DNA reads TGTGCCAGCAGTTTACGAGGACGAGCCACTGAAGCTTTCTTT. This chain links TRBV27 with TRBJ1-1; D remains unclear. V lost 2 bases and J 4 bases, leaving 11 bases between the germline ends. This CDR3 region has 14 residues. CDR1 MNHEY and CDR2 SMNVEV come from the germline V gene (reference sequence).

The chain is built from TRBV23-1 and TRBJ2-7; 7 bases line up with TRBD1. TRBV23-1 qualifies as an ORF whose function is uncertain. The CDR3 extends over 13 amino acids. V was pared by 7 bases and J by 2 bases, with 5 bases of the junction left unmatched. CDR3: CASTQGRTYEQYF. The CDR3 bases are TGCGCCAGCACACAGGGGCGCACCTACGAGCAGTACTTC.

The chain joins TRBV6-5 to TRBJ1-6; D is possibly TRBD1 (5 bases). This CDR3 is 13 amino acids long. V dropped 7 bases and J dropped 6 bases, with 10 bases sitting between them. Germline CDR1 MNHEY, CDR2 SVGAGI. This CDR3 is CASKGVGNSPLHF. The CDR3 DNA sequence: TGTGCCAGCAAAGGGGTAGGTAATTCACCCCTCCACTTT.

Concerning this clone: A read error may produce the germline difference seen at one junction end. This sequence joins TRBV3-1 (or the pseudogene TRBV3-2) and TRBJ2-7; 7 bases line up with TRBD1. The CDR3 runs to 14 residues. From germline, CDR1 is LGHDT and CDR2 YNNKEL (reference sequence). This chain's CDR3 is CASSLGTVSHEQYF. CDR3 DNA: TGTGCCAGCAGCCTCGGGACAGTCTCCCACGAGCAGTACTTC.

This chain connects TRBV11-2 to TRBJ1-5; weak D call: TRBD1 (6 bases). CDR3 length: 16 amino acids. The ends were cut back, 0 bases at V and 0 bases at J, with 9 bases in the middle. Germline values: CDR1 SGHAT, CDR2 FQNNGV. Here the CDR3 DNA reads TGTGCCAGCAGCTTAGATCAGGGGAATAGCAATCAGCCCCAGCATTTT. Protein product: CASSLDQGNSNQPQHF. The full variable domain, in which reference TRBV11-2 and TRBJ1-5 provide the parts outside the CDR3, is EAGVAQSPRYKIIEKRQSVAFWCNPISGHATLYWYQQILGQGPKLLIQFQNNGVVDDSQLPKDRFSAERLKGVDSTLKIQPAKLEDSAVYLCASSLDQGNSNQPQHFGDGTRLSIL.

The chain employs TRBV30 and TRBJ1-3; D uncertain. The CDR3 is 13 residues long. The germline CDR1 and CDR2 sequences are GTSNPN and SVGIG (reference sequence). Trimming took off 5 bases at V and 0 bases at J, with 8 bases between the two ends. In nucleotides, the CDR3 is TGTGCCTGGGGACGGTCCTCTGGAAACACCATATATTTT. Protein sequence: CAWGRSSGNTIYF.

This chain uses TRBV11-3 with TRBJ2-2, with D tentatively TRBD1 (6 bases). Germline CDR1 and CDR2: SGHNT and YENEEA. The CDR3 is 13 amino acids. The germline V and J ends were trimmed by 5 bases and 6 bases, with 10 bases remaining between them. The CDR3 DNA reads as TGTGCCAGCAGCCTCGCAGGGGCCGGGGAGCTGTTTTTT. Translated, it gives CASSLAGAGELFF.

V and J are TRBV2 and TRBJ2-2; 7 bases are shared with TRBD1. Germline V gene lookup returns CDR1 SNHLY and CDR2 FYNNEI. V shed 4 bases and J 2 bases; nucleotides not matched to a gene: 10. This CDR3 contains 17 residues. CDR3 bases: TGTGCCAGCAGTGCTCAGGGGACAGATTACAACACCGGGGAGCTGTTTTTT. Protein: CASSAQGTDYNTGELFF.